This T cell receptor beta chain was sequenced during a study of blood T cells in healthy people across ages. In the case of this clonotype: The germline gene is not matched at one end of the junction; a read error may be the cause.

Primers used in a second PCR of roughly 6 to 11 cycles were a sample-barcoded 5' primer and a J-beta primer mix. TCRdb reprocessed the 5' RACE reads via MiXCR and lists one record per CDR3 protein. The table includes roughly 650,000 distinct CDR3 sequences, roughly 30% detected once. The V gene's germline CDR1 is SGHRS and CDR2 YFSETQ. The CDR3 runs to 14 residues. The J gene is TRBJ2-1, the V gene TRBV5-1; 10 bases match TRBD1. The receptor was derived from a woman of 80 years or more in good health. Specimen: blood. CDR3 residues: CANSLQTGGDEQFF. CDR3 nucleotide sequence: TGCGCCAACAGCTTGCAGACAGGGGGCGATGAGCAGTTCTTC.